This T cell receptor beta chain was obtained from a study of cytomegalovirus exposure and HLA in healthy donors. Study-wide results and limits: Versus the approximately 700-donor mean, an Asian-associated ancestry cluster reportedly showed fewer N-insertions in a later analysis. Several of the most significant clusters appeared linked to common viral pathogens, based on a later analysis.

Primers: 60 Vbeta forward and 13 Jbeta reverse. Generated by immunoSEQ multiplex PCR, the TCRdb table keeps only in-frame clones and is missing some. The table includes more than 85,000 clones, around four fifths detected once. About this clone itself: Its specificity is unknown.

Sequenced input: PBMCs. The TCR originated in a woman aged 60-75 years in good health and CMV-seropositive.

In DNA form, the CDR3 reads TGTGCCAGCAGTTTAATGGGGAAAAGGGGCCCCTACGAGCAGTACTTC. This sequence encodes CASSLMGKRGPYEQYF. This chain uses TRBV27 with TRBJ2-5, with TRBD1 as a possible D gene (5 bases). The DNA matches TRBJ2-7 better at its end, which makes the J call doubtful. The CDR3 is 16 amino acids. CDR1 and CDR2 from the germline V gene are MNHEY and SMNVEV (reference sequence).